The 7 T cell receptor beta chains listed next were all sequenced from one sample in a study of T cell responses to AZD1222 COVID-19 vaccine. Using immunoSEQ multiplex PCR, the repertoire was profiled, and TCRdb retains in-frame clones only, with some absent. The data hold 150,000 to 200,000 clones, with about 87% observed a single time. The specimen was peripheral blood, collected on day 0 of AZD1222 vaccination. The receptors stem from an adult in good health.

The V and J genes are TRBV10-2 and TRBJ2-2, with TRBD2 matching 8 bases. V lost 8 bases and J lost 5; bases outside the gene matches: 16. Germline V gives CDR1 WSHSY, CDR2 SAAADI. The CDR3 runs 17 residues. The CDR3 DNA is TGCGCCAGCTCTCAACTACGTGGGGCTAGCGGGACCGGGGAGCTGTTTTTT. It is translated as CASSQLRGASGTGELFF.

The chain links TRBV5-1 to TRBJ2-2; D is unclear. This CDR3 comprises 11 residues. Trimming pared 4 bases from V and 6 bases from J, leaving 4 bases between. Germline-derived CDR1 and CDR2 are SGHRS and YFSETQ. The CDR3 here is CASSHPGELFF. As DNA, the CDR3 is TGCGCCAGCAGCCATCCCGGGGAGCTGTTTTTT.

V and J are TRBV30 and TRBJ1-2; 8 positions agree with TRBD1. The CDR3 consists of 13 residues. Looked up from germline, CDR1 is GTSNPN and CDR2 is SVGIG (reference sequence). V lost 2 bases, J lost 7 bases, and 6 bases stayed unmatched. Written as DNA, the CDR3 is TGTGCCTGGAGTACTACAGGGGGGCGTGGCTACACCTTC. Encoded protein: CAWSTTGGRGYTF. Using reference TRBV30 and TRBJ1-2 for the parts outside the CDR3, the full variable domain is SQTIHQWPATLVQPVGSPLSLECTVEGTSNPNLYWYRQAAGRGLQLLFYSVGIGQISSEVPQNLSASRPQDRQFILSSKKLLLSDSGFYLCAWSTTGGRGYTFGSGTRLTVV.

The chain is built from TRBV14 and TRBJ1-5; possibly TRBD1 for D (5 bases). V gave up 2 bases and J gave up 0 bases, with 20 bases separating them. CDR3 length: 19 amino acids. CDR1 and CDR2 (germline): SGHDN, FVKESK. CDR3 DNA sequence: TGTGCCAGCAGCCAAAAGAGGGCGGGGGATCGGACTAGCAATCAGCCCCAGCATTTT. This codes for CASSQKRAGDRTSNQPQHF.

This rearrangement joins TRBV7-2 to TRBJ2-3; 9 positions match TRBD2. The germline V gene has CDR1 SGHTA and CDR2 FQGNSA. The J segment lost 3 bases and the V segment lost 3 bases, leaving 7 bases of the junction unmatched. This CDR3 contains 16 residues. CDR3 sequence reads: CASSLLSGRRTDTQYF. CDR3 nucleotide sequence: TGTGCCAGCAGCTTGTTGAGCGGGAGGCGAACAGATACGCAGTATTTT.

The CDR3 nucleotides are TGTGCCAGCAGCCCGGGACTAAACAATGAGCAGTTCTTC. Translating it yields CASSPGLNNEQFF. The chain joins TRBV7-9 to TRBJ2-1; 7 bases are a match to TRBD2. The CDR3 extends over 13 amino acids. Germline V CDR1 and CDR2: SEHNR, FQNEAQ (reference sequence). Unmatched junction bases numbered 3, after V lost 5 bases and J lost 5 bases.

This clone appeared once. The DNA for the CDR3 is TGTGCCAGCAGCTTACTTGACAGGGATAGTTATGGCTACACCTTC. Translation: CASSLLDRDSYGYTF. The gene calls are TRBV7-9 and TRBJ1-2; 7 bases are a match to TRBD1. The CDR3 extends over 15 amino acids. The ends lost 2 bases at V and 5 bases at J; junction bases unmatched: 8. CDR1 and CDR2 from the germline V gene are SEHNR and FQNEAQ (reference sequence). Combining the CDR3 with reference TRBV7-9 and TRBJ1-2 gives the whole variable domain DTGVSQNPRHKITKRGQNVTFRCDPISEHNRLYWYRQTLGQGPEFLTYFQNEAQLEKSRLLSDRFSAERPKGSFSTLEIQRTEQGDSAMYLCASSLLDRDSYGYTFGSGTRLTVV.